One sample yielded the 8 T cell receptor beta chains listed below, sequenced in a study of glioma-infiltrating T cells after dendritic cell vaccination. The assay was immunoSEQ multiplex PCR, and TCRdb's table has in-frame clones only and misses some. The sample has almost 65,000 clones, around 83% seen once. Specimen: blood, collected before dendritic cell vaccination. All receptors derive from a human donor with glioblastoma.

The chain recombines TRBV25-1 with TRBJ2-3; 7 bases fit TRBD1. The CDR3 length is 14 residues. Germline values: CDR1 MGHDK, CDR2 SYGVNS. The V segment lost 3 bases and the J segment 4 bases; nucleotides outside the gene matches: 4. DNA for the CDR3: TGTGCCAGCAGTGATCAGGGGGACGCAGATACGCAGTATTTT. This sequence encodes CASSDQGDADTQYF.

There are a few counts of this clone. This chain connects TRBV30 to TRBJ1-2, with D unclear. The V gene lost 3 bases and the J gene lost 8 bases, with 13 bases spanning the gap. Germline V gene sequence: CDR1 GTSNPN, CDR2 SVGIG (reference sequence). The CDR3 has 12 residues. The DNA for the CDR3 is TGTGCCTGGAGCAGGCAAATGGGCGGCTACACCTTC. Translation: CAWSRQMGGYTF.

This clone appeared a few times. J is TRBJ2-1 and V is TRBV7-8; the match to TRBD2 covers 8 bases. Per the germline V gene, CDR1 is SGHVS and CDR2 is FQNEAQ. J gave up 3 bases and V 5 bases, and 12 bases lay outside the gene matches. CDR3 length: 17 amino acids. CDR3 sequence reads: CASSPRAGTRNYNEQFF. Here the CDR3 DNA reads TGTGCCAGCAGCCCCCGGGCCGGGACTAGAAACTACAATGAGCAGTTCTTC.

The V and J genes are TRBV19 and TRBJ1-2; maybe TRBD1 (5 bases). This CDR3 has 11 residues. The V and J ends lost 9 bases and 8 bases respectively, with 13 bases between them. Germline V CDR1 and CDR2: LNHDA, SQIVND (reference sequence). DNA for the CDR3: TGTGCCAGCGGACGGGGGGACGGCTACACCTTC. Amino acid sequence: CASGRGDGYTF.

This clone has a single count. The V call is TRBV6-5, the J call TRBJ1-4; D is uncertain. This CDR3 has 13 amino acids. V lost 6 bases and J 12 bases, leaving 17 bases between the germline ends. CDR1 MNHEY and CDR2 SVGAGI come from the germline V gene. The CDR3 here is CASSRLQSQELFF. In nucleotides, the CDR3 is TGTGCCAGCAGCCGTCTACAGAGCCAGGAACTGTTTTTT.

This clone was seen a handful of times. The rearrangement uses TRBV12-5 and TRBJ2-1; TRBD2 agrees at 14 bases. V was pared by 6 bases and J by 10 bases, with 8 bases of the junction left unmatched. CDR1 and CDR2 from the germline V gene are LGHNT and FRNRAP. This CDR3 contains 15 residues. CDR3 bases: TGTGCTAGTGGCCTGACTAGCGGGGGGGTGAGAGAGCAGTTCTTC. Translated: CASGLTSGGVREQFF.

The table lists this clone with a count of one. This sequence joins TRBV27 and TRBJ2-7; a weak D match, TRBD1 (6 bases). This CDR3 comprises 18 residues. Deletions cut 6 bases from V and 0 bases from J, with 24 bases between. Germline V gene lookup returns CDR1 MNHEY and CDR2 SMNVEV (reference sequence). CDR3 DNA sequence: TGTGCCAGCAGCAAGCGAGGGGCAGGGGTCTTAGGCTCCTACGAGCAGTACTTC. Translation: CASSKRGAGVLGSYEQYF.

The sample holds one count of this clone. The genes are TRBV6-5 and TRBJ1-1, with D unclear. There are 12 residues in the CDR3. CDR1 and CDR2 from the germline V gene are MNHEY and SVGAGI. The V and J ends lost 6 bases and 6 bases respectively, with 11 bases between them. The CDR3 reads CASSSVYAEAFF. For the CDR3, the DNA is TGTGCCAGCAGCTCAGTGTACGCTGAAGCTTTCTTT.